The 17 T cell receptor beta chains below were found in one sample sequenced in a study of blood T cell repertoires in COVID-19. Profiling relied on immunoSEQ multiplex PCR, and the TCRdb table lists in-frame clones only, not all of them. The sample consists of around 340,000 clones, 70% to 90% of them appearing once. Material for sequencing was peripheral blood. Receptors were obtained from a woman aged 55-75 years with COVID-19, enrolled during active disease.

The genes are TRBV19 and TRBJ1-2, with a weak D call TRBD1 (5 bases). V was clipped by 3 bases and J by 2 bases, with 10 bases between them. CDR3 length equals 14 residues. Germline CDR1 reads LNHDA; CDR2 reads SQIVND (reference sequence). CDR3 nucleotides: TGTGCCAGTAGTATTCAGGGTATAAACTATGGCTACACCTTC. It encodes CASSIQGINYGYTF.

V and J are TRBV14 and TRBJ1-1, with D unresolved. CDR3 size: 12 residues. Germline values: CDR1 SGHDN, CDR2 FVKESK. The ends were cut back, 3 bases at V and 1 base at J, with 3 bases in the middle. CDR3: CASSHGNTEAFF. In DNA, the CDR3 is TGTGCCAGCAGCCACGGGAACACTGAAGCTTTCTTT.

The rearrangement uses TRBV5-4 and TRBJ2-1, with 8 bases aligning to TRBD2. The CDR3 consists of 13 residues. V lost 2 bases to trimming and J lost 7 bases; unmatched junction nucleotides: 2. Germline CDR1 reads SGHNT; CDR2 reads YYREEE (reference sequence). The CDR3 DNA is TGTGCCAGCAGCTTTAGCGGGGAGAATGAGCAGTTCTTC. Its protein product is CASSFSGENEQFF.

The chain joins TRBV5-1 to TRBJ2-7, with a possible D match to TRBD1 (5 bases). V was cut by 2 bases and J by 0 bases, with 12 bases left in between. Germline V gene lookup returns CDR1 SGHRS and CDR2 YFSETQ. The CDR3 has 15 residues. CDR3 nucleotide sequence: TGCGCCAGCAGCTTATTGGACACGAGCTCCTACGAGCAGTACTTC. Its translation is CASSLLDTSSYEQYF. Variable domain in full (rest from reference TRBV5-1 and TRBJ2-7): KAGVTQTPRYLIKTRGQQVTLSCSPISGHRSVSWYQQTPGQGLQFLFEYFSETQRNKGNFPGRFSGRQFSNSRSEMNVSTLELGDSALYLCASSLLDTSSYEQYFGPGTRLTVT.

This clone was counted a single time. The chain recombines TRBV15 with TRBJ2-5; 10 nucleotides line up with TRBD1. Germline assignment: CDR1 LNHNV and CDR2 YYDKDF (reference sequence). This CDR3 comprises 16 residues. J gave up 0 bases and V 4 bases, and 5 bases lay outside the gene matches. The CDR3 region has the DNA TGTGCCACCAGCACCTTGGACAGGGGGTACCAAGAGACCCAGTACTTC. Encoded protein: CATSTLDRGYQETQYF. Supplemented by reference TRBV15 and TRBJ2-5, the full variable domain reads DAMVIQNPRYQVTQFGKPVTLSCSQTLNHNVMYWYQQKSSQAPKLLFHYYDKDFNNEADTPDNFQSRRPNTSFCFLDIRSPGLGDTAMYLCATSTLDRGYQETQYFGPGTRLLVL.

For the CDR3, the DNA is TGTGCCAGCGGCCGGGTAGAGACCCAGTACTTC. Its translation: CASGRVETQYF. The gene calls are TRBV5-4 and TRBJ2-5; D ambiguous. Deletions cut 7 bases from V and 4 bases from J, with 8 bases between. This CDR3 contains 11 residues. Germline V gives CDR1 SGHNT, CDR2 YYREEE (reference sequence).

Here the CDR3 DNA reads TGTGCCAGCAGTTACTCGGGCTCGCCGGGGGTTTTCTTT. Protein sequence: CASSYSGSPGVFF. The rearrangement uses TRBV6-6 and TRBJ1-1; D might be TRBD1 (5 bases). V lost 0 bases and J 13 bases, leaving 15 bases between the germline ends. Germline CDR1 MNHNY, CDR2 SVGAGI (reference sequence). The CDR3 length is 13 residues.

CDR3: CASTNQGATEAFF. The CDR3 coding sequence is TGTGCCAGTACGAACCAAGGGGCAACTGAAGCTTTCTTT. This chain joins TRBV19 and TRBJ1-1; TRBD1 is a possible D gene (5 bases). The V end lost 7 bases, the J end lost 5 bases, and 14 bases lay between the germline ends. This CDR3 comprises 13 residues. Germline assignment: CDR1 LNHDA and CDR2 SQIVND (reference sequence).

The rearrangement uses TRBV7-7 and TRBJ2-5; D not resolved. CDR3 size: 13 residues. V lost 6 bases and J 3 bases, leaving 11 bases between the germline ends. Germline values: CDR1 SSHAT, CDR2 FNYEAQ (reference sequence). The CDR3: CASSSTVEETQYF. The CDR3 nucleotides read TGTGCCAGCAGTTCCACGGTCGAAGAGACCCAGTACTTC.

The chain employs TRBV3-1 (or the pseudogene TRBV3-2) and TRBJ2-6, with no clear D. The CDR3 spans 13 residues. V lost 4 bases, J lost 15 bases, and 16 bases lay in between. CDR1 LGHDT and CDR2 YNNKEL come from the germline V gene (reference sequence). The CDR3 loop is CASSPKSLVGLTF. As DNA, the CDR3 is TGTGCCAGCAGCCCCAAGTCCTTAGTCGGCCTGACTTTC.

CDR3 in DNA: TGTGCCAGCAGCCTCAGGGGGGCAACCTACGAGCAGTACTTC. The encoded protein is CASSLRGATYEQYF. The V and J genes are TRBV5-5 and TRBJ2-7; weak D call: TRBD1 (7 bases). V lost 4 bases and J lost 2, with 13 bases in between. Germline V gives CDR1 SGHKS, CDR2 YYEKEE (reference sequence). This CDR3 is 14 amino acids long.

CDR3 region: CASSPHGQVGEKLFF. For the CDR3, the DNA is TGTGCCAGCAGCCCTCACGGCCAGGTGGGCGAAAAACTGTTTTTT. V is TRBV7-2 and J is TRBJ1-4; D ambiguous. The length of the CDR3 is 15 residues. The V gene's germline CDR1 is SGHTA and CDR2 FQGNSA. V was pared by 5 bases and J by 8 bases, with 18 bases between.

The chain combines TRBV4-3 with TRBJ2-2, with 8 bases that match TRBD1. The CDR3 is made up of 15 amino acids. V was clipped by 4 bases and J by 3 bases; unmatched bases: 4. CDR1 and CDR2 from the germline V gene are LGHNA and YSLEER. The CDR3 here is CASSRGQGYTGELFF. The CDR3, as DNA: TGCGCCAGCAGCCGAGGACAGGGCTACACCGGGGAGCTGTTTTTT.

The rearrangement joins TRBV11-2 to TRBJ1-6; maybe TRBD1 (6 bases). Germline values: CDR1 SGHAT, CDR2 FQNNGV. V was clipped by 5 bases and J by 7 bases, with 12 bases between them. The CDR3 has 14 amino acids. The CDR3 is CASSLNRENSPLHF. The CDR3 region has the DNA TGTGCCAGCAGCCTTAACAGGGAAAATTCACCCCTCCACTTT.

The chain recombines TRBV7-7 with TRBJ2-5; 8 bases match TRBD1. Per the germline V gene, CDR1 is SSHAT and CDR2 is FNYEAQ (reference sequence). The J segment lost 4 bases and the V segment lost 3 bases, leaving 7 bases of the junction unmatched. The CDR3 consists of 15 residues. The chain's CDR3 is CASSLAGGQGETQYF. The DNA for the CDR3 is TGTGCCAGCAGCTTGGCAGGGGGCCAAGGAGAGACCCAGTACTTC.

The rearrangement links TRBV11-1 to TRBJ1-2; 9 nucleotides agree with TRBD1. V trimming: 4 bases; J trimming: 3 bases; junction bases outside the gene matches: 6. Germline V gives CDR1 SGHAT, CDR2 FQDESV (reference sequence). This CDR3 has 15 residues. The CDR3 spells CASSWGDRADYGYTF. CDR3 nucleotide sequence: TGTGCCAGCAGCTGGGGGGACAGGGCTGACTATGGCTACACCTTC.

This clone was recorded only once. This rearrangement joins TRBV14 to TRBJ2-7; TRBD2 matches at 10 bases. The junction had 8 bases not matched to a gene; V was cut back by 5 bases and J by 4 bases. The CDR3 consists of 15 residues. Germline V gene lookup returns CDR1 SGHDN and CDR2 FVKESK. The CDR3 region has the DNA TGTGCCAGCAGCTTAGGACTAGCGGACTCATACGAGCAGTACTTC. It codes for CASSLGLADSYEQYF.